The source of this T cell receptor beta chain is a study of blood T cell repertoires in COVID-19. As for the study in general: The United States, Italy and Spain were the sources of the acute and convalescent COVID-19 samples.

Sequencing was performed with immunoSEQ multiplex PCR; in TCRdb, only in-frame clones are kept and a portion is missing. The sample has 68,000 or so clones; roughly 84% are singletons. There are 14 residues in the CDR3. Trimming took off 4 bases at V and 3 bases at J, with 11 bases between the two ends. Germline V gene data show CDR1 as SGHRS and CDR2 as YFSETQ. Sequencing used peripheral blood. The chain carries TRBV5-1 and TRBJ2-1; D possibly corresponds to TRBD1 (6 bases). The receptor's source is a man between 65 and 85 years old with active or convalescent COVID-19. CDR3: CASSGGQFYNEQFF. The CDR3 bases are TGCGCCAGCAGCGGTGGACAGTTCTACAATGAGCAGTTCTTC.